The sequence of this TCR beta chain was determined in a study of follicular helper T cells after annual influenza vaccination. Study overall: Sampling occurred days 0, 7 and 28 after each influenza vaccination.

Findings and caveats of the study: Each annual vaccination recalled recurring oligoclonal ICOS+CD38+ cTfh clonotypes.

In regard to this clone: Its antigen is not known.

TCRB sequencing was done at Survey resolution level. Generated by immunoSEQ multiplex PCR, the TCRdb table keeps only in-frame clones and is missing some. The data show about 10,000 clones, with 70% to 90% seen just once and under 0.4% held by the top ten. Documented time point: 2015-2016 season, 7 days after influenza vaccination. Sample: CXCR5- memory CD4+ T cells sorted from blood, taken 7 days after influenza vaccination. The TCR comes from an adult who received the influenza vaccine.

The CDR3 spells CASSLQETQYF. In DNA, the CDR3 is TGTGCCAGCAGCCTTCAAGAGACCCAGTACTTC. This rearrangement joins TRBV5-6 to TRBJ2-5; D remains ambiguous. V lost 4 bases and J lost 2, with 3 bases in between. CDR3 length: 11 amino acids. Germline loops: CDR1 SGHDT, CDR2 YYEEEE.